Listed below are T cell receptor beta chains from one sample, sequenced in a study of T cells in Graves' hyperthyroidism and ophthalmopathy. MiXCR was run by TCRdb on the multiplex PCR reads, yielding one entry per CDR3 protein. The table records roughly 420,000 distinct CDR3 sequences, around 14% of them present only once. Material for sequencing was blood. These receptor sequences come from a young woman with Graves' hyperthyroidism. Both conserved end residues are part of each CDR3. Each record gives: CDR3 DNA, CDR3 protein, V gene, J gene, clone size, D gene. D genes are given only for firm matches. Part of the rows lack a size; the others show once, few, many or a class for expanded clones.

CDR3nt: TGTGCCAGCAGCTCCACTAGCGGGAGTGGCTACGAGCAGTACTTC
CDR3aa: CASSSTSGSGYEQYF
v_gene: TRBV11-2
j_gene: TRBJ2-7
abundance: many
d_gene: TRBD2

CDR3nt: TGCGCCAGCAGCCGCGAGACAGGGGACAATTCACCCCTCCACTTT
CDR3aa: CASSRETGDNSPLHF
v_gene: TRBV5-1
j_gene: TRBJ1-6
abundance: many
d_gene: TRBD1

CDR3nt: TGTGCCAGCACCCTAACCATGGATACGCAGTATTTT
CDR3aa: CASTLTMDTQYF
v_gene: TRBV28
j_gene: TRBJ2-3
abundance: many
d_gene: -

CDR3nt: TGCGCCAGCAGCTTTACAGGGGGCGAGCCCGGGAAATACGAGCAGTACTTC
CDR3aa: CASSFTGGEPGKYEQYF
v_gene: TRBV5-1
j_gene: TRBJ2-7
abundance: many
d_gene: TRBD1

CDR3nt: TGTGCCACCAGTGACCTTAGGGGCAGGGACATTGTAGAGACCCAGTACTTC
CDR3aa: CATSDLRGRDIVETQYF
v_gene: TRBV24-1
j_gene: TRBJ2-5
abundance: many
d_gene: -

CDR3nt: TGTGCCAGCAGCGCCTCCTATGGCTACACCTTC
CDR3aa: CASSASYGYTF
v_gene: TRBV13
j_gene: TRBJ1-2
abundance: many
d_gene: -

CDR3nt: TGTGCCAGCAGTGCGAGGGGAGGAGACTATGGCTACACCTTC
CDR3aa: CASSARGGDYGYTF
v_gene: TRBV12-3/TRBV12-4
j_gene: TRBJ1-2
abundance: -
d_gene: -

CDR3nt: TGTGCTAGTGGTCAGAGCGGGGGCGGAGATACGCAGTATTTT
CDR3aa: CASGQSGGGDTQYF
v_gene: TRBV12-5
j_gene: TRBJ2-3
abundance: few
d_gene: TRBD2

CDR3nt: TGTGCCAGCAGCAATGGGGACTATGGCTACACCTTC
CDR3aa: CASSNGDYGYTF
v_gene: TRBV5-4
j_gene: TRBJ1-2
abundance: -
d_gene: -

CDR3nt: TGTGCCAGCAGCGTCGGTGCGGGCCGATCCTACGAGCAGTACTTC
CDR3aa: CASSVGAGRSYEQYF
v_gene: TRBV11-2
j_gene: TRBJ2-7
abundance: many
d_gene: -

CDR3nt: TGTGCCAGCAACAGGTTTCCAGGGGGTGGCACAGATACGCAGTATTTT
CDR3aa: CASNRFPGGGTDTQYF
v_gene: TRBV6-2/TRBV6-3
j_gene: TRBJ2-3
abundance: few
d_gene: TRBD1

CDR3nt: TGTGCCAGCAGTCATCCGGGGGAGGGGCTCCCTATTCAGTACTTC
CDR3aa: CASSHPGEGLPIQYF
v_gene: TRBV12-3/TRBV12-4
j_gene: TRBJ2-4
abundance: -
d_gene: TRBD2

CDR3nt: TGTGCCAGCAGCCCACGGACAGGGACTTTATTAGGACAAAACACTGAAGCTTTCTTT
CDR3aa: CASSPRTGTLLGQNTEAFF
v_gene: TRBV7-9
j_gene: TRBJ1-1
abundance: few
d_gene: TRBD1

CDR3nt: TGCAGTGCTAGAGGTCCCCCGACAGGGGCCCAAGAGACCCAGTACTTC
CDR3aa: CSARGPPTGAQETQYF
v_gene: TRBV20-1
j_gene: TRBJ2-5
abundance: -
d_gene: TRBD1

CDR3nt: TGTGCCAGCAGTTATGCGGGAGGCCGCACAGATACGCAGTATTTT
CDR3aa: CASSYAGGRTDTQYF
v_gene: TRBV28
j_gene: TRBJ2-3
abundance: many
d_gene: TRBD2

CDR3nt: TGTGCCAGCAGACAGTCGGAGACCCAGTACTTC
CDR3aa: CASRQSETQYF
v_gene: TRBV3-1
j_gene: TRBJ2-5
abundance: many
d_gene: -

CDR3nt: TGTGCCAGCACTCTAGCGGGGGGGCCGGGAGATACGCAGTATTTT
CDR3aa: CASTLAGGPGDTQYF
v_gene: TRBV6-1
j_gene: TRBJ2-3
abundance: few
d_gene: TRBD2

CDR3nt: TGTGCCAGCAGTTTGCGGGACGGCGACTACGGCTACACCTTC
CDR3aa: CASSLRDGDYGYTF
v_gene: TRBV28
j_gene: TRBJ1-2
abundance: many
d_gene: -

CDR3nt: TGTGCCAGCAGCTATTGGGTTCAGGGAAGTTTTTACGAGCAGTACTTC
CDR3aa: CASSYWVQGSFYEQYF
v_gene: TRBV7-9
j_gene: TRBJ2-7
abundance: -
d_gene: -

CDR3nt: TGTGCCAGCAGCTGGGACACTTACACCGGGGAGCTGTTTTTT
CDR3aa: CASSWDTYTGELFF
v_gene: TRBV6-1
j_gene: TRBJ2-2
abundance: many
d_gene: -

CDR3nt: TGTGCCAGCAGTGAAACACTCTCCTACGAGCAGTACTTC
CDR3aa: CASSETLSYEQYF
v_gene: TRBV25-1
j_gene: TRBJ2-7
abundance: -
d_gene: -

CDR3nt: TGTGCCAGCAGTTTATACTATGAGCAGTTCTTC
CDR3aa: CASSLYYEQFF
v_gene: TRBV28
j_gene: TRBJ2-1
abundance: many
d_gene: -

CDR3nt: TGTGCCAGCAGCTCGGACAGGTTGACAGATACGCAGTATTTT
CDR3aa: CASSSDRLTDTQYF
v_gene: TRBV6-4
j_gene: TRBJ2-3
abundance: few
d_gene: TRBD1

CDR3nt: TGTGTCAGCAGTCGGCTGGGACAGGGGCTTTACAATGAGCAGTTCTTC
CDR3aa: CVSSRLGQGLYNEQFF
v_gene: TRBV6-2/TRBV6-3
j_gene: TRBJ2-1
abundance: few
d_gene: TRBD1

CDR3nt: TGTGCCAGCAAGGGACAGGGGATGGGTCAGCCCCAGCATTTT
CDR3aa: CASKGQGMGQPQHF
v_gene: TRBV16
j_gene: TRBJ1-5
abundance: few
d_gene: TRBD1

CDR3nt: TGCGCCAGCAGCTCGGGACAACTCCTCGGGGATAATTCACCCCTCCACTTT
CDR3aa: CASSSGQLLGDNSPLHF
v_gene: TRBV5-1
j_gene: TRBJ1-6
abundance: -
d_gene: -

CDR3nt: TGTGCCAGCAGTAGTAACAGGGGGACGCAGTATTTT
CDR3aa: CASSSNRGTQYF
v_gene: TRBV6-1
j_gene: TRBJ2-3
abundance: few
d_gene: TRBD1

CDR3nt: TGTGCCAGTAGTGAAGACAGATATGGCTACACCTTC
CDR3aa: CASSEDRYGYTF
v_gene: TRBV19
j_gene: TRBJ1-2
abundance: -
d_gene: -

CDR3nt: TGCAGCGTTGACCAAGGACACTATGGCTACACCTTC
CDR3aa: CSVDQGHYGYTF
v_gene: TRBV29-1
j_gene: TRBJ1-2
abundance: -
d_gene: -